Reported below is one T cell receptor beta chain. The record originates from a study of control samples from healthy donors and cancer patients. The ends lost 4 bases at V and 5 bases at J; junction bases unmatched: 11. Germline V gene lookup returns CDR1 SEHNR and CDR2 FQNEAQ (reference sequence). The CDR3 runs 16 residues. Here immunoSEQ multiplex PCR was the method, and the copy in TCRdb shows in-frame clones only, minus some. The data show 90,000 or so clones, with around 87% seen just once and roughly 1.3% held by the top ten. This sequence joins TRBV7-9 and TRBJ2-7, with 10 bases aligning to TRBD2. Material: blood. The TCR was taken from a woman between 50 and 59 years old in good health. The CDR3 DNA follows: TGTGCCAGCAGCTCCCTGAGCGGGAGGGCCATCAACGAGCAGTACTTC. Translating it yields CASSSLSGRAINEQYF.